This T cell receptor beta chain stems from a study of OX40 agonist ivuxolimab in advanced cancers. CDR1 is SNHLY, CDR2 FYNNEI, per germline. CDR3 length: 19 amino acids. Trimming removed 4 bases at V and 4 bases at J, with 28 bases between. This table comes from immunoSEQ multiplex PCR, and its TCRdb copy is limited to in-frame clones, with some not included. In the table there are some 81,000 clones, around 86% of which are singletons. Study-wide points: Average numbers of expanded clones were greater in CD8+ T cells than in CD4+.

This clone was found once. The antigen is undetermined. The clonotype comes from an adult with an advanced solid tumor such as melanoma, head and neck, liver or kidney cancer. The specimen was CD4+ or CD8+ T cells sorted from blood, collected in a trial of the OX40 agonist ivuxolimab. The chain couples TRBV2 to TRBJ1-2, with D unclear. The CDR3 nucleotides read TGTGCCAGCAGTGGAAGAGTAAGAGGCCTGGGCGTCTCGATCTATGGCTACACCTTC. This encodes CASSGRVRGLGVSIYGYTF.